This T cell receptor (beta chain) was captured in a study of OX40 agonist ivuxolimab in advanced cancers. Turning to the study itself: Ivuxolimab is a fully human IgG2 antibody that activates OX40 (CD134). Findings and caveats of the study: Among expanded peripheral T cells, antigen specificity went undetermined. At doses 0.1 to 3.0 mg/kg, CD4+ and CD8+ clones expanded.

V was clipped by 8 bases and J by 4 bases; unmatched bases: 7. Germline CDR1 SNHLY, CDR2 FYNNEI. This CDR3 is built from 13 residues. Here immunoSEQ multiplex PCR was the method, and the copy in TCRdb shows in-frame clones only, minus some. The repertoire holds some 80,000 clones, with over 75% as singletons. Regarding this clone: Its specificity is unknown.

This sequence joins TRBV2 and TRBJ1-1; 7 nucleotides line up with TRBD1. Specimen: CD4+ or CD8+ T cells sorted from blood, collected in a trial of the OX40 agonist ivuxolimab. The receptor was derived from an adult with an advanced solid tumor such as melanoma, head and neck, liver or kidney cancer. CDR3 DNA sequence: TGTGCCAGCGTAATCAGGGGGTCCACTGAAGCTTTCTTT. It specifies CASVIRGSTEAFF.